Detailed here is one T cell receptor (beta chain). The CDR3 contains 15 residues. Between the trimmed V and J ends, which lost 5 bases and 6 bases, there was a span of 17 bases. The data belong to a study of identical twins. TCRdb redid the calling of the 5' RACE reads with MiXCR, one entry per CDR3 protein. Here the sample spans 450,000 to 600,000 distinct CDR3 sequences, approximately 20% being singletons. The same sample was also studied in work on yellow fever vaccine responses in identical twins.

Sequencing was done on a sample of CD4+ T cells sorted from blood. V is TRBV12-3 or TRBV12-4 and J is TRBJ2-1, with D perhaps matching TRBD1 or TRBD2 (5 bases each). This clonotype originated in a woman aged 18-29 years in good health. CDR3 region: CASSRGTERPNEQFF. As DNA, the CDR3 is TGTGCCAGCAGTCGAGGGACGGAAAGACCCAATGAGCAGTTCTTC.